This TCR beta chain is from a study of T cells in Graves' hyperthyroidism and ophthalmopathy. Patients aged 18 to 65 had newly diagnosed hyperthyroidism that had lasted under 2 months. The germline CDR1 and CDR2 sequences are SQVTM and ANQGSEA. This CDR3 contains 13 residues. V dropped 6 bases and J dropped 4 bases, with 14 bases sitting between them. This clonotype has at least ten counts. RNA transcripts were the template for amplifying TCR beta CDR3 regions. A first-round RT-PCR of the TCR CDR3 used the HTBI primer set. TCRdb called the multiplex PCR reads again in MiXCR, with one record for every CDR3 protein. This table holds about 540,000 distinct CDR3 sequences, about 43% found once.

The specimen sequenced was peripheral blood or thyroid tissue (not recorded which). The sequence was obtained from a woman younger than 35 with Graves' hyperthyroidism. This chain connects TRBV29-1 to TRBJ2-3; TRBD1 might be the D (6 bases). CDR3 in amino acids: CSVARGSPDTQYF. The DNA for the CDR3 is TGCAGCGTCGCCAGGGGAAGCCCAGATACGCAGTATTTT.